The next 22 T cell receptor beta chains were all read from a single sample in a study of T-cell reconstitution after alpha-beta-depleted transplantation in children. Unique molecular identifiers tagged the TCRbeta library. From the PCR reads, TCRdb called clonotypes with MiXCR, one entry per CDR3 protein. The sample consists of about 420,000 distinct CDR3 sequences, roughly 15% of them appearing once. This material consisted of PBMCs, mostly from graft donor cells, taken 360 days after TCRalphabeta/CD19-depleted stem cell transplant. These receptors all come from a boy in the first two years of life who had a stem cell transplant for Wiskott-Aldrich syndrome, so the T cells may come from the graft donor.

This clonotype was recorded at least ten times. The chain combines TRBV12-3 or TRBV12-4 with TRBJ1-4, with 9 bases lining up with TRBD1. J lost 10 bases, V lost 5 bases, and 8 bases had no gene match. The CDR3 runs to 14 residues. This CDR3 is CASSETGGGGKLFF. CDR3 in DNA: TGTGCCAGCAGTGAAACAGGGGGCGGCGGAAAACTGTTTTTT.

V gene TRBV7-2 combines with J gene TRBJ1-2; 7 bases map to TRBD1. This CDR3 region has 15 residues. V lost 1 base, J lost 7 bases, and 9 bases stayed unmatched. Germline assignment: CDR1 SGHTA and CDR2 FQGNSA. The CDR3 bases are TGTGCCAGCAGCTTAGTGGGAGGGGGCATCTTTGGCTACACCTTC. Amino acids: CASSLVGGGIFGYTF. The full variable domain, with the rest looked up from reference TRBV7-2 and TRBJ1-2, is GAGVSQSPSNKVTEKGKDVELRCDPISGHTALYWYRQSLGQGLEFLIYFQGNSAPDKSGLPSDRFSAERTGGSVSTLTIQRTQQEDSAVYLCASSLVGGGIFGYTFGSGTRLTVV.

This rearrangement joins TRBV7-9 to TRBJ2-5, with TRBD1 matching 8 bases. This CDR3 is built from 17 residues. Germline V gene lookup returns CDR1 SEHNR and CDR2 FQNEAQ (reference sequence). V dropped 4 bases and J dropped 0; count of bases not matched to a gene: 10. The CDR3 loop reads CASSSGQGGRYQETQYF. The DNA of the CDR3 is TGTGCCAGCAGCTCAGGACAGGGCGGCAGGTACCAAGAGACCCAGTACTTC.

The V and J genes are TRBV10-3 and TRBJ2-4; D is undetermined. Germline V CDR1 and CDR2: ENHRY, SYGVKD. Trimming left V 0 bases short and J 0 bases short, with 6 bases between. This CDR3 has 15 amino acids. CDR3 residues: CAISESHLAKNIQYF. The CDR3, as DNA: TGTGCCATCAGTGAGTCCCACCTAGCCAAAAACATTCAGTACTTC.

The chain links TRBV24-1 to TRBJ2-7; 9 nucleotides align to TRBD1. V lost 8 bases, J lost 2 bases, and 18 bases stayed unmatched. The CDR3 sequence is 18 residues long. Germline CDR1 is KGHDR and CDR2 is SFDVKD. CDR3 loop: CATTPPGTGNGGTYEQYF. Written as DNA, the CDR3 is TGTGCCACCACTCCCCCCGGGACAGGGAATGGAGGAACCTACGAGCAGTACTTC.

V usage is TRBV18 and J usage is TRBJ2-1, with D possibly being TRBD1 or TRBD2 (5 bases each). The CDR3 totals 14 residues. Germline assignment: CDR1 KGHSH and CDR2 LQKENI. V lost 0 bases, J lost 9 bases, and 12 bases lay in between. The CDR3 DNA reads TGTGCCAGCTCACCACCGGGACGACCCGTTGAGCAGTTCTTC. Protein product: CASSPPGRPVEQFF.

V and J are TRBV5-1 and TRBJ2-5, with no clear D. Trimming stripped 5 bases from V and 2 bases from J, with 13 bases between. The length of the CDR3 is 14 residues. Germline V gene data show CDR1 as SGHRS and CDR2 as YFSETQ. The CDR3 loop reads CASRRQVKQETQYF. CDR3 in DNA: TGCGCCAGCAGGAGGCAGGTGAAACAAGAGACCCAGTACTTC. Combining the CDR3 with reference TRBV5-1 and TRBJ2-5 gives the whole variable domain KAGVTQTPRYLIKTRGQQVTLSCSPISGHRSVSWYQQTPGQGLQFLFEYFSETQRNKGNFPGRFSGRQFSNSRSEMNVSTLELGDSALYLCASRRQVKQETQYFGPGTRLLVL.

This clonotype appeared a few times. The V and J genes are TRBV12-3 or TRBV12-4 and TRBJ2-3; weak D call: TRBD2 (7 bases). The CDR3 contains 16 residues. Trimming cost V 2 bases and J 6 bases, with 18 bases left between them. CDR3 in amino acids: CASSLNGGPLGDTQYF. CDR3 in DNA: TGTGCCAGCAGTTTAAACGGGGGGCCCTTGGGTGATACGCAGTATTTT.

The V gene is TRBV20-1, the J gene TRBJ2-7, with 9 positions matching TRBD1. After removal of 1 base from V and 3 bases from J, the junction contained 10 bases not matched to a gene. Per the germline V gene, CDR1 is DFQATT and CDR2 is SNEGSKA (reference sequence). This CDR3 has 16 amino acids. The CDR3, as DNA: TGCAGTGCTAGAGCTCCCAGGACAGGGGAGTACTACGAGCAGTACTTC. Translation: CSARAPRTGEYYEQYF.

This chain uses TRBV7-8 with TRBJ1-5; D not resolved. In germline, CDR1 is SGHVS, CDR2 FQNEAQ. The CDR3 contains 15 residues. V dropped 0 bases and J dropped 1 base, with 7 bases sitting between them. CDR3 sequence reads: CASSLAGLSNQPQHF. The CDR3, as DNA: TGTGCCAGCAGCTTAGCGGGGTTGAGCAATCAGCCCCAGCATTTT.

The table lists this clonotype with a few counts. This sequence joins TRBV28 and TRBJ1-4; possibly TRBD1 for D (6 bases). The CDR3 extends over 14 amino acids. V lost 5 bases and J lost 6, with 13 bases in between. Germline V gene data show CDR1 as MDHEN and CDR2 as SYDVKM. In DNA, the CDR3 is TGTGCCAGCAGTCTTACAGGGTCCGATGAAAAACTGTTTTTT. Translating gives CASSLTGSDEKLFF. The complete variable domain, with remaining parts taken from reference TRBV28 and TRBJ1-4, reads DVKVTQSSRYLVKRTGEKVFLECVQDMDHENMFWYRQDPGLGLRLIYFSYDVKMKEKGDIPEGYSVSREKKERFSLILESASTNQTSMYLCASSLTGSDEKLFFGSGTQLSVL.

CDR3 region: CASSLMWTNYNEQFF. The CDR3 nucleotides read TGTGCCAGCAGCTTAATGTGGACAAACTACAATGAGCAGTTCTTC. The chain joins TRBV11-2 to TRBJ2-1; D is perhaps TRBD1 (5 bases). Germline CDR1 reads SGHAT; CDR2 reads FQNNGV. The CDR3 is made up of 15 amino acids. Trimming left V 2 bases short and J 3 bases short, with 11 bases between.

The V gene is TRBV24-1, the J gene TRBJ1-4; D is perhaps TRBD1 (5 bases). V lost 5 bases and J lost 8, with 11 bases in between. The CDR3 is 13 amino acids. Germline-derived CDR1 and CDR2 are KGHDR and SFDVKD. CDR3 sequence reads: CATSAAGVEKLFF. DNA of the CDR3: TGTGCCACCAGTGCCGCGGGGGTAGAAAAACTGTTTTTT.

This clonotype was detected a few times. The chain links TRBV28 to TRBJ2-3, with 10 bases fitting TRBD1. The CDR3 contains 15 residues. CDR1 is MDHEN and CDR2 is SYDVKM in the germline V gene. Trimming at V came to 3 bases and at J to 6 bases, leaving 6 bases not matched to a gene. The CDR3: CASSFKGQGLDTQYF. The CDR3 nucleotides are TGTGCCAGCAGTTTCAAGGGACAGGGGTTGGATACGCAGTATTTT.

This chain uses TRBV20-1 with TRBJ1-2, with a weak D call TRBD1 (6 bases). CDR3 size: 13 residues. From germline, CDR1 is DFQATT and CDR2 SNEGSKA (reference sequence). V lost 5 bases and J lost 3, with 13 bases in between. CDR3 in DNA: TGCAGTGCTGGGGGGGGCGCGGACTATGGCTACACCTTC. It specifies CSAGGGADYGYTF.

The chain couples TRBV20-1 to TRBJ2-4, with D unclear. This CDR3 comprises 14 residues. Germline CDR1 DFQATT, CDR2 SNEGSKA (reference sequence). The V end lost 6 bases, the J end lost 0 bases, and 12 bases lay between the germline ends. In DNA, the CDR3 is TGCAGTGCCAATGGACCGATAGCCAAAAACATTCAGTACTTC. Residues: CSANGPIAKNIQYF.

The table lists this clonotype with a few counts. The chain uses TRBV7-2 and TRBJ1-1; weak D call: TRBD1 (5 bases). V lost 3 bases and J 3 bases, leaving 8 bases between the germline ends. The CDR3 length is 13 residues. CDR1 SGHTA and CDR2 FQGNSA come from the germline V gene. The CDR3 DNA follows: TGTGCCAGCAGCTTTAAGGGGCACACTGAAGCTTTCTTT. It is translated as CASSFKGHTEAFF.

The chain uses TRBV25-1 and TRBJ1-1, with D perhaps matching TRBD1 (5 bases). The CDR3 loop spans 13 amino acids. In germline, CDR1 is MGHDK, CDR2 SYGVNS. The V end lost 5 bases, the J end lost 5 bases, and 12 bases lay between the germline ends. In DNA form, the CDR3 reads TGTGCCAGCAGTAGGCAGGGTCAAACTGAAGCTTTCTTT. Encoded protein: CASSRQGQTEAFF.

In this sample, this clonotype turned up a few times. The chain recombines TRBV5-1 with TRBJ2-2; D gene uncertain. The CDR3 runs 16 residues. V lost 0 bases and J 0 bases, leaving 9 bases between the germline ends. The germline gives CDR1 SGHRS, CDR2 YFSETQ. CDR3 region: CASSLGEGSNTGELFF. The CDR3 region has the DNA TGCGCCAGCAGCTTGGGAGAAGGCTCGAACACCGGGGAGCTGTTTTTT.

The V and J genes are TRBV9 and TRBJ2-7; D remains ambiguous. CDR1 SGDLS and CDR2 YYNGEE come from the germline V gene. Trimming took off 0 bases at V and 0 bases at J, with 10 bases between the two ends. There are 15 residues in the CDR3. The CDR3 DNA sequence: TGTGCCAGCAGCGTAGCGGGCAGTTCCTCCTACGAGCAGTACTTC. It encodes CASSVAGSSSYEQYF.

The chain uses TRBV5-5 and TRBJ1-5, with D unclear. V was shortened by 1 base and J by 0 bases, with 5 bases between the two germline ends. CDR1 and CDR2 (germline): SGHKS, YYEKEE (reference sequence). The CDR3 is 14 amino acids. In DNA form, the CDR3 reads TGTGCCAGCAGCTTGAAAGGTAGCAATCAGCCCCAGCATTTT. Amino acids: CASSLKGSNQPQHF.

This clonotype has more than one count but fewer than ten. The V call is TRBV4-3, the J call TRBJ2-5; 10 bases line up with TRBD2. The V gene end was trimmed by 1 base and the J gene end by 1 base; junction bases not matched to a gene: 3. This CDR3 is 16 amino acids long. Germline CDR1 reads LGHNA; CDR2 reads YSLEER. The CDR3 sequence is CASSQVLAGTQETQYF. The DNA of the CDR3 is TGCGCCAGCAGCCAAGTACTAGCGGGGACCCAAGAGACCCAGTACTTC.